This T cell receptor (beta chain) emerged from a study of CD8+ T cells in alopecia areata. On the study more broadly: Among treated patients, oral tofacitinib was administered at 5 to 10 mg twice daily. Study outcomes and limitations: The study also sequences resident alphabeta T cells of normal skin in scalp samples.

V was clipped by 4 bases and J by 1 base, with 13 bases between them. This CDR3 is built from 14 residues. Germline V gives CDR1 SQVTM, CDR2 ANQGSEA. RNA was extracted and reverse transcribed into cDNA as the sequencing template. The method was immunoSEQ multiplex PCR; TCRdb's version includes in-frame clones alone and lacks a portion of them. Here the sample spans over 150,000 clones, roughly 60% being singletons. As for this clone: Its target is not known.

This clonotype was sampled from a human donor with alopecia areata. V and J are TRBV29-1 and TRBJ2-5, with no clear D. The specimen was CD4+ T cells sorted from blood, collected at week 0. Here the CDR3 reads CSVAASHIQETQYF. The CDR3 DNA reads TGCAGCGTTGCCGCCAGCCATATCCAAGAGACCCAGTACTTC.